The TCR beta chain described here comes from a study of blood T cells in healthy people across ages. Study findings and constraints: In older individuals, TCR beta diversity per million T cells was lower, falling roughly linearly with age. Expanded clonotype shifts may have been confounded, as the donors had an unknown CMV status.

CDR1 is SGHVS, CDR2 FQNEAQ, per germline. V shed 5 bases, J shed 4 bases, and the junction held 15 bases outside the gene matches. The CDR3 is made up of 17 amino acids. Primers used in a second PCR of roughly 7 to 12 cycles were a sample-barcoded 5' primer and a J-beta primer mix. One entry per CDR3 protein, called by TCRdb with MiXCR from the 5' RACE reads. The sample shows over a million distinct CDR3 sequences, 35% to 55% of them seen only once. This clonotype was counted a few times. Antigen unknown. Material: blood. J is TRBJ2-5 and V is TRBV7-8; 8 bases fit TRBD1. This sequence was found in a woman aged 55-69 years in good health. CDR3 nucleotides: TGTGCCAGCAGCCGAACCATGGACAGGGTGGTGTTAGAGACCCAGTACTTC. Protein: CASSRTMDRVVLETQYF.